The 18 T cell receptor beta chains given below trace back to one sample, sequenced in a study of blood T cell repertoires in COVID-19. Profiling relied on immunoSEQ multiplex PCR, and the TCRdb table lists in-frame clones only, not all of them. This sample yields 240,000 or so clones, of which approximately 86% are seen a single time; 7.2% belongs to the top ten. The sample consisted of peripheral blood. The receptor source for this set is a man aged 60 to 75 who had recovered from COVID-19.

This clone has more than one count but fewer than ten. This chain joins TRBV5-4 and TRBJ2-7; 9 nucleotides align to TRBD1. The J segment lost 0 bases and the V segment lost 4 bases, leaving 5 bases of the junction unmatched. The CDR3 runs 15 residues. Per germline, CDR1 SGHNT and CDR2 YYREEE (reference sequence). Here the CDR3 DNA reads TGTGCCAGCAGCGGCGGGACAGGGATCTCCTACGAGCAGTACTTC. Translating it yields CASSGGTGISYEQYF.

The chain joins TRBV2 to TRBJ1-2; maybe TRBD1 (5 bases). Germline loops: CDR1 SNHLY, CDR2 FYNNEI. The CDR3 consists of 12 residues. V lost 8 bases and J lost 7, with 14 bases in between. CDR3 region: CASRWGDSGYTF. CDR3 DNA sequence: TGTGCCAGCCGATGGGGGGATAGTGGCTACACCTTC.

Worth noting for this clone: Other DNA sequences in this sample translate to the same CDR3. The chain joins TRBV7-7 to TRBJ2-2, with D perhaps matching TRBD2 (5 bases). The CDR3 runs 15 residues. Trimming removed 2 bases from V and 5 bases from J, with 12 bases in between. Per the germline V gene, CDR1 is SSHAT and CDR2 is FNYEAQ (reference sequence). The CDR3 bases are TGTGCCAGCAGCTTAAGCCGTCCGGGGACCGGGGAGCTGTTTTTT. This codes for CASSLSRPGTGELFF.

This rearrangement joins TRBV18 to TRBJ2-7, with no clear D. The V gene lost 2 bases and the J gene lost 2 bases, with 10 bases spanning the gap. This CDR3 has 14 amino acids. Germline CDR1 reads KGHSH; CDR2 reads LQKENI. CDR3 sequence (DNA): TGTGCCAGCTCACCAACAGAACTTCCCTACGAGCAGTACGTC. Residues: CASSPTELPYEQYV.

The chain uses TRBV7-9 and TRBJ1-5; D uncertain. This CDR3 is built from 14 residues. V was pared by 5 bases and J by 9 bases, with 17 bases between. Germline assignment: CDR1 SEHNR and CDR2 FQNEAQ (reference sequence). CDR3 amino acids: CASSHKGGLGPQHF. The CDR3 DNA follows: TGTGCCAGCAGCCACAAGGGAGGGTTAGGGCCCCAGCATTTT.

The chain links TRBV10-3 to TRBJ1-5; D is perhaps TRBD1 (5 bases). The CDR3 is 15 amino acids. From germline, CDR1 is ENHRY and CDR2 SYGVKD. V was shortened by 2 bases and J by 6 bases, with 14 bases between the two germline ends. CDR3 nucleotides: TGTGCCATCAGTGAGCAGGGCCACGGGCCTCAGCCCCAGCATTTT. It encodes CAISEQGHGPQPQHF.

The chain joins TRBV4-1 to TRBJ1-2; D may be TRBD1 (5 bases). V gave up 4 bases and J gave up 1 base, with 16 bases separating them. The length of the CDR3 is 16 residues. The germline V gene has CDR1 MGHRA and CDR2 YSYEKL. The CDR3 bases are TGCGCCAGCAGCCGGGTTGGACAAAGAATTAACTATGGCTACACCTTC. Translating gives CASSRVGQRINYGYTF.

The chain couples TRBV5-1 to TRBJ1-4; no clear D gene. Germline CDR1 and CDR2: SGHRS and YFSETQ. The CDR3 runs 14 residues. With 6 bases removed from V and 0 bases from J, the gap between germline ends came to 9 bases. This chain's CDR3 is CASTHGTTNEKLFF. CDR3 sequence (DNA): TGCGCCAGCACCCACGGGACAACTAATGAAAAACTGTTTTTT.

The rearrangement links TRBV9 to TRBJ2-3; TRBD2 aligns across 8 bases. The CDR3 runs to 16 residues. In germline, CDR1 is SGDLS, CDR2 YYNGEE. The ends lost 4 bases at V and 4 bases at J; junction bases unmatched: 11. CDR3 DNA sequence: TGTGCCAGCAGCCCCCGTCGGGGGGGGGCCCCAGATACGCAGTATTTT. Protein: CASSPRRGGAPDTQYF.

This chain links TRBV3-1 (or the pseudogene TRBV3-2) with TRBJ1-2; 8 bases match TRBD1. V gave up 7 bases and J gave up 1 base; unmatched junction bases: 5. The germline gives CDR1 LGHDT, CDR2 YNNKEL (reference sequence). There are 14 residues in the CDR3. The CDR3 bases are TGTGCCAGCACCGCGACAGGGGTTAACTATGGCTACACCTTC. Encoded protein: CASTATGVNYGYTF.

The rearrangement links TRBV19 to TRBJ1-2; TRBD1 matches 7 bases. The CDR3 spans 15 residues. Germline V gene data show CDR1 as LNHDA and CDR2 as SQIVND (reference sequence). Germline trimming cut 1 base from V and 4 bases from J; bases unmatched to any gene: 6. The DNA of the CDR3 is TGTGCCAGTAGTATAGTTCCGGGACAGTTCTATGGCTACACCTTC. The encoded protein is CASSIVPGQFYGYTF.

The V and J genes are TRBV3-1 (or the pseudogene TRBV3-2) and TRBJ1-2; unclear D gene. The CDR3 length is 13 residues. Germline V gene sequence: CDR1 LGHDT, CDR2 YNNKEL (reference sequence). Trimming took off 4 bases at V and 0 bases at J, with 6 bases between the two ends. CDR3 amino acids: CASSRGPNYGYTF. CDR3 DNA: TGTGCCAGCAGCCGAGGGCCTAACTATGGCTACACCTTC.

This rearrangement joins TRBV5-6 to TRBJ1-5; no firm D call. The V end was cut by 2 bases, the J end by 7 bases, with 10 bases between. The CDR3 is 13 residues long. CDR1 is SGHDT, CDR2 YYEEEE, per germline. As DNA, the CDR3 is TGTGCCAGCAGCTTATTACACGGGCAGCCCCAGCATTTT. Its translation is CASSLLHGQPQHF.

This sequence joins TRBV16 and TRBJ1-1; D might be TRBD1 (5 bases). Looked up from germline, CDR1 is KGHSY and CDR2 is FQNENV. The CDR3 sequence is 11 residues long. V dropped 8 bases and J dropped 4 bases, with 8 bases sitting between them. CDR3 loop: CASGASTEAFF. The CDR3 DNA sequence: TGTGCCAGCGGGGCATCCACTGAAGCTTTCTTT.

The chain employs TRBV14 and TRBJ2-3; 11 nucleotides agree with TRBD2. There are 15 residues in the CDR3. V trimming: 2 bases; J trimming: 9 bases; junction bases outside the gene matches: 7. Germline V gene sequence: CDR1 SGHDN, CDR2 FVKESK. The CDR3 DNA reads TGTGCCAGCAGCCAATCGCTAGCGGGGGGTGAAACGCAGTATTTT. Its protein is CASSQSLAGGETQYF.

This clone was counted only a few times. The chain uses TRBV3-1 (or the pseudogene TRBV3-2) and TRBJ1-5; D uncertain. CDR3 length: 16 residues. Trimming took off 1 base at V and 1 base at J, with 11 bases between the two ends. Germline V gene data show CDR1 as LGHDT and CDR2 as YNNKEL (reference sequence). CDR3 DNA: TGTGCCAGCAGCCAAGGCGGAATCTGGAGCAATCAGCCCCAGCATTTT. It specifies CASSQGGIWSNQPQHF.

This chain connects TRBV5-1 to TRBJ1-6; D not certain. This CDR3 comprises 18 residues. Trimming left V 0 bases short and J 0 bases short, with 13 bases between. Germline CDR1 is SGHRS and CDR2 is YFSETQ. The CDR3 loop reads CASSLAGVASSYNSPLHF. The CDR3 DNA is TGCGCCAGCAGCTTGGCCGGAGTGGCAAGCTCCTATAATTCACCCCTCCACTTT.

This clone has only a few counts. The V and J genes are TRBV28 and TRBJ1-2; D remains ambiguous. Germline CDR1 and CDR2: MDHEN and SYDVKM. V was cut by 3 bases and J by 4 bases, with 12 bases left in between. This CDR3 spans 14 amino acids. CDR3 sequence reads: CASSLGPSSYGYTF. CDR3 coding DNA: TGTGCCAGCAGTTTGGGCCCGTCGAGCTATGGCTACACCTTC.